The 24 T cell receptor beta chains below come from one sample, sequenced in a study of blood T cell repertoires in COVID-19. Clones were sequenced by immunoSEQ multiplex PCR, and TCRdb holds only the in-frame ones, with some missing. Of around 71,000 clones detected, around nine tenths appear once; the ten largest clones hold approximately 1.9%. The sequenced material came from peripheral blood. These receptor sequences come from a woman in her sixties with acute or convalescent COVID-19.

J is TRBJ1-1 and V is TRBV28; D unresolved. This CDR3 is 13 amino acids long. Trimming removed 7 bases at V and 7 bases at J, with 16 bases between. CDR1 and CDR2 from the germline V gene are MDHEN and SYDVKM. This CDR3 reads CASTYPTQDEAFF. The CDR3 nucleotides are TGTGCCAGCACCTACCCGACTCAAGATGAAGCTTTCTTT.

The J gene is TRBJ2-7, the V gene TRBV4-1; TRBD2 aligns across 11 bases. Trimming at V came to 3 bases and at J to 2 bases, leaving 9 bases not matched to a gene. Per the germline V gene, CDR1 is MGHRA and CDR2 is YSYEKL. The CDR3 has 17 amino acids. CDR3 coding DNA: TGCGCCAGCAGCCACACACTAGCGGGAGAATGGACCTACGAGCAGTACTTC. Protein: CASSHTLAGEWTYEQYF.

V is TRBV7-6 and J is TRBJ1-2; 8 bases map to TRBD1. The CDR3 has 12 amino acids. V dropped 4 bases and J dropped 7; count of bases not matched to a gene: 2. CDR1 and CDR2 (germline): SGHVS, FNYEAQ. As DNA, the CDR3 is TGTGCCAGCAGCTCACAGGGGGGTGGCTACACCTTC. It is translated as CASSSQGGGYTF.

The chain links TRBV29-1 to TRBJ1-5, with 11 bases fitting TRBD1. From germline, CDR1 is SQVTM and CDR2 ANQGSEA. V lost 5 bases and J lost 7; bases outside the gene matches: 4. The CDR3 extends over 13 amino acids. The CDR3 DNA follows: TGCAGCGTTCAGGACAGGGGGCAGCAGCCCCAGCATTTT. Its protein is CSVQDRGQQPQHF.

The chain uses TRBV6-5 and TRBJ1-5; D possibly corresponds to TRBD1 (6 bases). CDR1 is MNHEY and CDR2 is SVGAGI in the germline V gene. CDR3 length: 14 residues. The V end lost 8 bases, the J end lost 0 bases, and 11 bases lay between the germline ends. The CDR3 sequence: CASRQVGSNQPQHF. The CDR3 DNA is TGTGCCAGCCGACAGGTGGGTAGCAATCAGCCCCAGCATTTT.

The chain's CDR3 is CASSPLGQGNEQFF. The CDR3 nucleotides are TGTGCCAGCTCACCACTCGGACAGGGCAATGAGCAGTTCTTC. This chain connects TRBV18 to TRBJ2-1; TRBD1 matches at 8 bases. The ends lost 1 base at V and 6 bases at J; junction bases unmatched: 2. Looked up from germline, CDR1 is KGHSH and CDR2 is LQKENI. The CDR3 spans 14 residues. The complete variable domain, with remaining parts taken from reference TRBV18 and TRBJ2-1, reads NAGVMQNPRHLVRRRGQEARLRCSPMKGHSHVYWYRQLPEEGLKFMVYLQKENIIDESGMPKERFSAEFPKEGPSILRIQQVVRGDSAAYFCASSPLGQGNEQFFGPGTRLTVL.

V and J are TRBV7-2 and TRBJ2-7; the match to TRBD1 covers 7 bases. There are 16 residues in the CDR3. The V segment lost 1 base and the J segment 0 bases; nucleotides outside the gene matches: 6. CDR1 is SGHTA, CDR2 FQGNSA, per germline. CDR3 residues: CASSLGADRSSYEQYF. The CDR3 nucleotides read TGTGCCAGCAGCTTAGGAGCGGACAGGAGCTCCTACGAGCAGTACTTC.

This clone was detected once. The CDR3 loop reads CASSLAEELEQYF. CDR3 coding DNA: TGCGCCAGCAGCTTGGCGGAGGAGCTTGAGCAGTACTTC. The chain carries TRBV5-1 and TRBJ2-7; D may be TRBD2 (5 bases). Trimming left V 0 bases short and J 7 bases short, with 11 bases between. The CDR3 has 13 amino acids. CDR1 SGHRS and CDR2 YFSETQ come from the germline V gene. The variable domain in full, completed from reference TRBV5-1 and TRBJ2-7, reads KAGVTQTPRYLIKTRGQQVTLSCSPISGHRSVSWYQQTPGQGLQFLFEYFSETQRNKGNFPGRFSGRQFSNSRSEMNVSTLELGDSALYLCASSLAEELEQYFGPGTRLTVT.

The J gene is TRBJ2-7, the V gene TRBV3-1 (or the pseudogene TRBV3-2); D gene unclear. Germline V gives CDR1 LGHDT, CDR2 YNNKEL (reference sequence). Trimming shortened V by 0 bases and J by 12 bases, and 12 bases separated the two germline ends. The CDR3 spans 12 residues. The CDR3 loop reads CASSQDSLDLYF. Here the CDR3 DNA reads TGTGCCAGCAGCCAAGATTCTCTAGATCTGTACTTC.

The V gene is TRBV2, the J gene TRBJ1-4; no reliable D call. The CDR3 spans 13 residues. V was cut by 7 bases and J by 8 bases, with 14 bases left in between. Looked up from germline, CDR1 is SNHLY and CDR2 is FYNNEI. In DNA, the CDR3 is TGTGCCAGCAAATGGACTGTTGGGGAAAAACTGTTTTTT. It yields the protein CASKWTVGEKLFF.

The V call is TRBV13, the J call TRBJ1-1, with 11 bases aligning to TRBD1. The V gene end was trimmed by 5 bases and the J gene end by 7 bases; junction bases not matched to a gene: 6. The CDR3 is 14 amino acids. Germline CDR1 and CDR2: PRHDT and FYEKMQ (reference sequence). The CDR3 reads CASSRGQGDFEAFF. The CDR3 nucleotides are TGTGCCAGCAGCCGGGGACAGGGGGATTTTGAAGCTTTCTTT. The whole variable domain, remainder taken from reference TRBV13 and TRBJ1-1, is AAGVIQSPRHLIKEKRETATLKCYPIPRHDTVYWYQQGPGQDPQFLISFYEKMQSDKGSIPDRFSAQQFSDYHSELNMSSLELGDSALYFCASSRGQGDFEAFFGQGTRLTVV.

This clone was seen repeatedly, ten times or more. V is TRBV6-1 and J is TRBJ1-5; D is unresolved. The CDR3 spans 17 residues. Germline V CDR1 and CDR2: MNHNS, SASEGT. V was clipped by 3 bases and J by 0 bases, with 15 bases between them. The chain's CDR3 is CASSDGWGGYSNQPQHF. CDR3 nucleotides: TGTGCCAGCAGTGACGGGTGGGGAGGGTATAGCAATCAGCCCCAGCATTTT.

The chain uses TRBV7-2 and TRBJ1-4; no firm D call. V lost 6 bases to trimming and J lost 4 bases, with 18 bases between them. This CDR3 spans 16 amino acids. The germline V gene encodes CDR1 SGHTA and CDR2 FQGNSA. CDR3 in amino acids: CASSVGLGSFNEKLFF. The DNA of the CDR3 is TGTGCCAGCAGTGTAGGGTTAGGGAGTTTTAATGAAAAACTGTTTTTT.

The V call is TRBV28, the J call TRBJ2-3; TRBD1 matches at 8 bases. The germline V gene encodes CDR1 MDHEN and CDR2 SYDVKM. The CDR3 loop spans 18 amino acids. V dropped 5 bases and J dropped 1; count of bases not matched to a gene: 14. The CDR3 nucleotides are TGTGCCAGCAGTACTGATACCGGGACAGGTCTCGGCACAGATACGCAGTATTTT. As protein: CASSTDTGTGLGTDTQYF.

The chain uses TRBV6-4 and TRBJ1-5; TRBD1 matches 7 bases. The germline V gene has CDR1 MRHNA and CDR2 SNTAGT. Trimming took 6 bases from V and 0 from J; bases not matched to a gene: 5. This CDR3 contains 15 residues. CDR3 in DNA: TGTGCCAGCAGCGGGGACAGAAATAGCAATCAGCCCCAGCATTTT. This gives the protein CASSGDRNSNQPQHF.

The gene calls are TRBV28 and TRBJ1-5, with 10 nucleotides matching TRBD1. This CDR3 has 15 residues. Germline CDR1 is MDHEN and CDR2 is SYDVKM. V shed 8 bases, J shed 3 bases, and the junction held 7 bases outside the gene matches. As DNA, the CDR3 is TGTGCCAGCGTGACAGGGGGCGCGGTCAATCAGCCCCAGCATTTT. Translation gives CASVTGGAVNQPQHF.

The J gene is TRBJ1-4, the V gene TRBV25-1; 10 positions match TRBD1. Germline V gene data show CDR1 as MGHDK and CDR2 as SYGVNS. This CDR3 region has 18 residues. The V segment lost 4 bases and the J segment 7 bases; nucleotides outside the gene matches: 15. The CDR3 loop reads CASSGARDRGLGGEKLFF. CDR3 nucleotide sequence: TGTGCCAGCAGTGGGGCTCGGGACAGGGGCCTCGGTGGTGAAAAACTGTTTTTT.

This chain links TRBV7-2 with TRBJ2-7, with D tentatively TRBD1 (6 bases). With 5 bases removed from V and 1 base from J, the gap between germline ends came to 9 bases. The CDR3 runs 13 residues. Germline CDR1 reads SGHTA; CDR2 reads FQGNSA. For the CDR3, the DNA is TGTGCCAGCAGCAAACAGGGATCCTACGAGCAGTACTTC. Residues: CASSKQGSYEQYF.

The table lists this clone with a count of one. The chain has TRBV4-1 and TRBJ2-1; 10 positions agree with TRBD2. Germline V lookup: CDR1 MGHRA, CDR2 YSYEKL. The V segment lost 4 bases and the J segment 6 bases; nucleotides outside the gene matches: 9. The CDR3 totals 16 residues. The CDR3: CASSREQRGGLNEQFF. The CDR3 bases are TGCGCCAGCAGCCGGGAGCAGCGGGGGGGCCTCAATGAGCAGTTCTTC.

The chain couples TRBV7-2 to TRBJ2-5; D might be TRBD2 (6 bases). Germline CDR1 and CDR2: SGHTA and FQGNSA. V dropped 4 bases and J dropped 3 bases, with 15 bases sitting between them. This CDR3 contains 15 residues. CDR3 coding DNA: TGTGCCAGCAGCTACGATTCGGGACTCGAAGAGACCCAGTACTTC. Translation gives CASSYDSGLEETQYF.

This chain connects TRBV2 to TRBJ1-2, with TRBD1 matching over 9 bases. V lost 5 bases and J lost 6; bases outside the gene matches: 7. The CDR3 totals 14 residues. The germline V gene encodes CDR1 SNHLY and CDR2 FYNNEI. The CDR3 region has the DNA TGTGCCAGCAGTACCGGGACAGGGTACAATGGCTACACCTTC. Amino acids: CASSTGTGYNGYTF.

This sequence joins TRBV6-5 and TRBJ1-1, with D unclear. The CDR3 totals 13 residues. Germline V CDR1 and CDR2: MNHEY, SVGAGI. V gave up 7 bases and J gave up 9 bases, with 18 bases separating them. As DNA, the CDR3 is TGTGCCAGCATTTTAAAGGACTCATGGAAAGCTTTCTTT. It encodes CASILKDSWKAFF.

The chain recombines TRBV18 with TRBJ1-4, with D unresolved. The CDR3 contains 15 residues. V was shortened by 6 bases and J by 3 bases, with 14 bases between the two germline ends. Germline assignment: CDR1 KGHSH and CDR2 LQKENI. CDR3 in DNA: TGTGCCAGCTCGACTAGGGATGCGGCTAATGAAAAACTGTTTTTT. Translated: CASSTRDAANEKLFF.

CDR3 protein: CAITGTGLGEAFF. The CDR3 bases are TGTGCCATCACCGGGACAGGCCTCGGGGAAGCTTTCTTT. The V gene is TRBV10-3, the J gene TRBJ1-1; 8 bases are a match to TRBD1. This CDR3 has 13 amino acids. After removal of 7 bases from V and 8 bases from J, the junction contained 9 bases not matched to a gene. The germline V gene encodes CDR1 ENHRY and CDR2 SYGVKD.